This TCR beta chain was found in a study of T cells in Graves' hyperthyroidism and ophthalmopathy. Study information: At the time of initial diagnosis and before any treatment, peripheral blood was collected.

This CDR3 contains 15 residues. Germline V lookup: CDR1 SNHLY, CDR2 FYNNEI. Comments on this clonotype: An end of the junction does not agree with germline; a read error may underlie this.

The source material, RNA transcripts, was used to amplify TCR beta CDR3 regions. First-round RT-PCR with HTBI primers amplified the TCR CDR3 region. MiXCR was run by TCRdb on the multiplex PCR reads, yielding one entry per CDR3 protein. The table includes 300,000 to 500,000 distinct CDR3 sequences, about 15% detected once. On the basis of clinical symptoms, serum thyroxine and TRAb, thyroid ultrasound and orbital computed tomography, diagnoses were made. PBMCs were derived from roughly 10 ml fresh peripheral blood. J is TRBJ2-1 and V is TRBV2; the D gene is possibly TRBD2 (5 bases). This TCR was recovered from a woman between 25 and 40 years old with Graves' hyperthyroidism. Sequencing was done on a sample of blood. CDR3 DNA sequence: TGTGCCCGCAGTGAAGCGCAGAGACTACTCAATGAGCAGTTCTTC. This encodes CARSEAQRLLNEQFF. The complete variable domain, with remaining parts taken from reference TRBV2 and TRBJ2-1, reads EPEVTQTPSHQVTQMGQEVILRCVPISNHLYFYWYRQILGQKVEFLVSFYNNEISEKSEIFDDQFSVERPDGSNFTLKIRSTKLEDSAMYFCARSEAQRLLNEQFFGPGTRLTVL.